Detailed here is one T cell receptor beta chain. Its antigen is as yet unknown. This entry is derived from a study of T cell responses to AZD1222 COVID-19 vaccine. Whole-study findings and limits: Repertoire collection took place solely once the T cell response had peaked. Targets within unmutated variant regions were reportedly found for nearly half of spike-specific TCRs.

Produced via immunoSEQ multiplex PCR; TCRdb's table is partial and in-frame only. Of about 73,000 clones listed, about 91% were seen once; the top ten hold roughly a fifth. The specimen comprised peripheral blood, sampled on day 0 of AZD1222 vaccination. This TCR was recovered from an adult in good health.

The DNA of the CDR3 is TGTGCCGGAGGACCGACGAAGGGCTATGGCTACACCTTC. This gives the protein CAGGPTKGYGYTF. The genes are TRBV19 and TRBJ1-2, with D uncertain. The length of the CDR3 is 13 residues. Per germline, CDR1 LNHDA and CDR2 SQIVND (reference sequence). The ends were cut back, 11 bases at V and 4 bases at J, with 17 bases in the middle.